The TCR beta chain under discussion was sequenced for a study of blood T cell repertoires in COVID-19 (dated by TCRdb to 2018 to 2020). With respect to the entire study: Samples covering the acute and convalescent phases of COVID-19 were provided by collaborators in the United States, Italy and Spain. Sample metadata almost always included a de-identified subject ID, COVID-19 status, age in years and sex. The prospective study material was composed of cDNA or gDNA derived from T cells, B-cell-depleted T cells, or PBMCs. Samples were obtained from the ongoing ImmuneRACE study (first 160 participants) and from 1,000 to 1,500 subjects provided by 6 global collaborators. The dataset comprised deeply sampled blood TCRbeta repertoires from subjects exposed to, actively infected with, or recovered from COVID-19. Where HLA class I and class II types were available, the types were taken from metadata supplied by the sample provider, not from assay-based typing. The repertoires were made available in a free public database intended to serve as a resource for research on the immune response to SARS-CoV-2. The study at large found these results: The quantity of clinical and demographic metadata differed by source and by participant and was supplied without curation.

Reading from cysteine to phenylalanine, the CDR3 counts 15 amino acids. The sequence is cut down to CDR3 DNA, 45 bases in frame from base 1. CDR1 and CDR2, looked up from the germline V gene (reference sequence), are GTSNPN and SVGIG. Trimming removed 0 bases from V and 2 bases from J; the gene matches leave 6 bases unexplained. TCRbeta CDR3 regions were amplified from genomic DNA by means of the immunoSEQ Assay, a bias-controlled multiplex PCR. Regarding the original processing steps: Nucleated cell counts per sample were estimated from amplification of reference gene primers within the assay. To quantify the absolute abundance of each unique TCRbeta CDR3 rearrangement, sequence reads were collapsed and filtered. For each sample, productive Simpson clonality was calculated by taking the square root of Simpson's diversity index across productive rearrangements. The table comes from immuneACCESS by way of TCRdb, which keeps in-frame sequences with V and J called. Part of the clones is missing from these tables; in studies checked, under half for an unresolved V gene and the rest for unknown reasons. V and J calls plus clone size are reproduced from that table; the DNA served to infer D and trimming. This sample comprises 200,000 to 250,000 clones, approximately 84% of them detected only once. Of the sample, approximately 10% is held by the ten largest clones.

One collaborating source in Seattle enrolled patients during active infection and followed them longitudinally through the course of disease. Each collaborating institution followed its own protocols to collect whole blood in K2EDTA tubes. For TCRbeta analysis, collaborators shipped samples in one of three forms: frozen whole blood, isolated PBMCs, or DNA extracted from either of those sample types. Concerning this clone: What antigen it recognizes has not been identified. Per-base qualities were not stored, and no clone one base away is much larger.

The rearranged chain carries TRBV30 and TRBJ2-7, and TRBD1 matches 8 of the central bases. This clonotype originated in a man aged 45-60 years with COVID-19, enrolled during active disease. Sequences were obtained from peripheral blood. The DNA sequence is TGTGCCTGGAGTGTACCCCGACAGGGGACCTACGAGCAGTACTTC. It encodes CAWSVPRQGTYEQYF.